This T cell receptor beta chain was identified during a study of T cell responses to AZD1222 COVID-19 vaccine (dated by TCRdb to the early 2020s). With regard to the full study: TCR sequencing was performed for 230 to 250 trial participants, of whom 207 were given two doses of AZD1222 and about 25 were given two doses of MenACWY control vaccine. Trial participants were enrolled by age into subgroups of 18-55, 56-69 and 70-plus years, and around 150, 29 and 61 TCR-sequenced participants, respectively, were included in these subgroups. Study-wide conclusions, independent of this receptor: After two AZD1222 doses, spike-specific TCR breadth and depth were significantly higher than at day 0 and than in MenACWY recipients. Conclusions about previously exposed vaccinees are limited because only six or seven AZD1222 recipients were SARS-CoV-2 seropositive at baseline. Reportedly, almost half of the unique spike-specific TCRs recognized epitopes lying outside the regions that are mutated in the B.1.351 and B.1.1.7 variants. No day 14 peak-response samples were available, so repertoires were characterized only after the peak T cell response. In the small 56-69-year group, the increase in depth fell short of significance, most likely because of low power. CD4 TCRs associated with the vaccine covered the entire spike protein, and the dominant responses were in regions 160-218 and 743-854. Participants were mostly white British, with more females than males. The authors suggested clonal diversity may have been underestimated.

The time point label, read with the paper, signifies: about 28 days (+/-7) after the second vaccine dose. Because spike-specific TCR depth and breadth did not differ between the two schedules, AZD1222 recipients who got a second dose at roughly 4 weeks were pooled with those who got a second dose at roughly 12 weeks. The vaccinee samples were drawn from two UK trials, COV001 and COV002, one of which was a single-blind randomized controlled phase 2/3 trial testing AZD1222 (ChAdOx1 nCoV-19) in healthy adults. Trial participant PBMC samples were collected at day 0 and day 28 after the second dose for TCRbeta chain sequencing. The CDR3 regions of human TCRbeta chains were analyzed by immunosequencing. Turning to the authors' computational methods: TCRs in the repertoires were compared against a reference library of SARS-CoV-2-specific TCRs that had been generated with the MIRA antigen-specificity platform. Breadth was defined as the fraction of unique TCRs that were SARS-CoV-2-associated, and depth was defined as the fraction of total T cells that were SARS-CoV-2-associated. Using the MIRA data, every spike-specific TCR was mapped to the spike region that the TCR reacted to and assigned to either a CD4 or a CD8 class. Log10-transformed breadth and depth values were compared by one-way ANOVA with Sidak's multiple comparisons tests. This immuneACCESS table, as held by TCRdb, lists in-frame sequences with V and J called but not all clones. Of the missing ones, under half trace to an unresolved V gene in checked studies; the others have no known cause. The DNA gave D and trimming, while V, J and clone size come from that table. For this sample the table gives 80,000 to 100,000 clones, of which roughly nine tenths were detected only once. About 2.5% of the sample goes to the ten largest clones.

The germline V gene yields ENHRY for CDR1 and SYGVKD for CDR2. V lost 3 bases and J lost 4 bases, and the count of bases not matched to a germline gene is 4. The CDR3 numbers 14 residues from cysteine through phenylalanine. CDR3 DNA is the only sequence kept; it has 42 bases, read in frame from the first base. This clone was detected once. Its antigen is still unknown. No base-level quality is on record; no much larger clone is a single base apart. Specimen: peripheral blood, collected 28 days after the second AZD1222 dose. The sequence joins TRBV10-3 to TRBJ1-2; a stretch of 8 junction bases matches TRBD1. The receptor was derived from an adult who received the AZD1222 COVID-19 vaccine. This receptor has the CDR3 CAISEQGEFYGYTF. Here is the DNA: TGTGCCATCAGTGAACAGGGGGAGTTCTATGGCTACACCTTC.